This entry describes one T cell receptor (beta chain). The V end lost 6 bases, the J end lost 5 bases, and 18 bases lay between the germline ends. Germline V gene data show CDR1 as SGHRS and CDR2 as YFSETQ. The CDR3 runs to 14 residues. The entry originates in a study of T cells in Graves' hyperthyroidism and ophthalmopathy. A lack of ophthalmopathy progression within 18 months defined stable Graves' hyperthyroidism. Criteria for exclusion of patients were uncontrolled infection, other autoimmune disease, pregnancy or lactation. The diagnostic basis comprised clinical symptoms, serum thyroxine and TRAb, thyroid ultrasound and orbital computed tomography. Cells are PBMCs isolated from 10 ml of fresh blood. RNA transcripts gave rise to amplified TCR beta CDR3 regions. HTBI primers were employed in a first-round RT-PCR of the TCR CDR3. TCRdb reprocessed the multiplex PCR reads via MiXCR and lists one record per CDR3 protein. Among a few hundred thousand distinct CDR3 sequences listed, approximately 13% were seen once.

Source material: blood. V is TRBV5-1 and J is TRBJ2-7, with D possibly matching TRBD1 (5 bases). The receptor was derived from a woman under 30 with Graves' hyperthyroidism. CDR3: CASTLSRAVNEQYF. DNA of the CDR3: TGCGCCAGCACCCTTAGCAGGGCGGTAAACGAGCAGTACTTC.